This TCR beta chain stems from a study of blood T cells in healthy people across ages (dated by TCRdb to 2015 to 2017). About the investigation overall: In model experiments, template switching captured roughly one uniquely barcoded TCR beta cDNA molecule for every two T cells. To track age-related changes in TCR beta repertoire diversity, the study relied on deep sequencing normalized with unique cDNA molecular identifiers. The donors were split into four age groups: young (average about 15 years), middle-aged (over 35), aged (more than 60) and long-lived (roughly 88). To avoid experimental bias, donors of different ages were randomly spread across the sequencing lanes. Using the same blood draw, the study looked at two additional independent replicas of 1 million unique cDNA reads for two donors, one aged 18 to 30 and the other aged 80 or older. What the authors observed across the whole study: Observed TCR beta diversity per million T cells fell roughly linearly with age, and a significant reduction was already apparent by age about 36. Because donor CMV infection status was unknown, age-related changes in expanded clonotypes were potentially confounded. Compared with the aged group, more naive CD4+ T cells, fewer expanded clones and increased TCR diversity were shown by the long-lived group, suggesting age selection. Bulk unsorted PBMC profiling prevented conclusive comparison of naive and antigen-experienced compartments. The percentage of naive T cells measured by flow cytometry correlated strongly with observed TCR beta diversity. Estimates of total diversity based on one million sequenced T cells were considered lower bounds and underestimates.

The protocol used for the library was 5' RACE. A second about 7 to 12 cycle PCR used a sample-barcoded 5' primer and a J-beta primer mix. A template-switch 5' adaptor carrying 12 random nucleotides introduced a unique molecular identifier onto each TCR beta cDNA molecule. At least 2.5 million CDR3-containing paired-end reads were obtained from each sample. First-strand cDNA synthesis was performed from all RNA using the Mint cDNA synthesis kit, with priming by a TRBC-specific oligonucleotide. Following uracil-DNA glycosylase treatment, all cDNA underwent a first 18-cycle PCR with the universal primers M1SS and BC2_uni_R. Per the original workflow: For normalization, 1 million high-quality reads, each with a distinct molecular identifier, were randomly selected from each sample. Reads sharing molecular identifiers were discarded rather than binned into consensus sequences. MiTCR, set to a Q25 quality threshold and the strictest error-elimination algorithm, was used for CDR3 identification, clonotype clustering and error correction. A nonparametric unseen species model with Euler transformation was used to estimate a lower bound on total TCR beta diversity. The raw public data were reprocessed by TCRdb itself: fastp quality trimming at Q25, MiXCR clonotype calling, in-frame beta chains only. Rows are unified per CDR3 protein, each entry keeping the most common DNA and genes. The V and J calls were determined by TCRdb, not by the authors. The sample table lists 1.5 million to 2 million distinct CDR3 sequences, around 42% of them with a count of one. Together, the top ten hold under 30% of the sample.

The 35 to 40 donors, aged about 6 to 90 years, were systemically healthy Caucasian individuals from Russia. Each donor gave approximately 9.4 milliliters of peripheral blood, drawn into EDTA-treated Vacutainer tubes. Ficoll-Paque density-gradient centrifugation was used to isolate PBMCs, with at least 6 million obtained per sample. Trizol reagent was used to extract total RNA from PBMCs, with at least 5.5 micrograms per sample. The percentages of naive CD45RAhigh/CD27high T cells were determined by flow cytometry on a PBMC aliquot from every donor. On this clonotype: It has no known antigen specificity. No base quality values were provided; no much bigger clone lies one nucleotide off.

V is clipped by 4 bases and J by 8 bases, and the sequence between their germline boundaries is 23 bases long. There are 16 amino acids in the CDR3, from cysteine to phenylalanine inclusive. Here the CDR3 DNA is all that survives: 48 bases in frame from base 1. CDR1 MGHRA and CDR2 YSYEKL were looked up in the germline V gene. The receptor comes from a human donor in good health. In this chain, TRBV4-1 is recombined with TRBJ1-2, with TRBD1 tentatively as D gene (6 bases match). Sequencing was carried out using blood. The DNA sequence is given as TGCGCCAGCAGCCCTCAAACAGGGACGATTATCGGCGGCTACACCTTC. Its coded protein is CASSPQTGTIIGGYTF.